This TCR beta chain is drawn from a study of cytomegalovirus exposure and HLA in healthy donors. Germline V CDR1 and CDR2: SGDLS, YYNGEE. The CDR3 loop spans 14 amino acids. The ends lost 0 bases at V and 5 bases at J; junction bases unmatched: 2. This clone occurred once. The table came from immunoSEQ multiplex PCR; TCRdb's copy has only in-frame clones and leaves some out. The data hold around 190,000 clones, with about 85% observed a single time. Sequences were obtained from PBMCs. The TCR originated in a man aged 18 to 29 in good health and CMV-seropositive. This chain connects TRBV9 to TRBJ2-5; 9 positions agree with TRBD2. Here the CDR3 DNA reads TGTGCCAGCAGCGTAGAGGGGACTAGCGAGACCCAGTACTTC. This gives the protein CASSVEGTSETQYF. Combining the CDR3 with reference TRBV9 and TRBJ2-5 gives the whole variable domain DSGVTQTPKHLITATGQRVTLRCSPRSGDLSVYWYQQSLDQGLQFLIQYYNGEERAKGNILERFSAQQFPDLHSELNLSSLELGDSALYFCASSVEGTSETQYFGPGTRLLVL.